This T cell receptor (beta chain) was found in a study of shared clonotypes between healthy human individuals. Broader study findings: Non-shared clonotypes displayed generation probabilities falling below those of clonotypes present in all four donors. The authors sampled blood alone, and tissue repertoires likely differ.

Concerning this clone itself: Its cognate antigen is unknown. The sample contains more than one DNA sequence encoding this CDR3.

As handled by the study authors: ImmunoSEQ sequences covered only the junction and lacked quality scores; filtering therefore differed. This table comes from immunoSEQ multiplex PCR, and its TCRdb copy is limited to in-frame clones, with some not included. D and trimming come from the DNA, and the V and J calls and clone size come from that table. The table has 2,100,000 or so clones, approximately 96% seen once. The germline V gene has CDR1 LNHDA and CDR2 SQIVND (reference sequence). There are 15 residues in the CDR3. V dropped 3 bases and J dropped 7; count of bases not matched to a gene: 5. Every donor was a Caucasian adult from Nashville, Tennessee.

The clonotype originates from a man younger than 35 in good health. The sequenced material came from naive CD4+ T cells sorted from blood. Documented subset: CD45RA+ positively selected. The V call is TRBV19, the J call TRBJ1-6; 8 bases align to TRBD1. The CDR3 DNA sequence: TGTGCCAGTAGTATTCTCGACAGGGGCAATTCACCCCTCCACTTT. It specifies CASSILDRGNSPLHF. Supplemented by reference TRBV19 and TRBJ1-6, the full variable domain reads DGGITQSPKYLFRKEGQNVTLSCEQNLNHDAMYWYRQDPGQGLRLIYYSQIVNDFQKGDIAEGYSVSREKKESFPLTVTSAQKNPTAFYLCASSILDRGNSPLHFGNGTRLTVT.